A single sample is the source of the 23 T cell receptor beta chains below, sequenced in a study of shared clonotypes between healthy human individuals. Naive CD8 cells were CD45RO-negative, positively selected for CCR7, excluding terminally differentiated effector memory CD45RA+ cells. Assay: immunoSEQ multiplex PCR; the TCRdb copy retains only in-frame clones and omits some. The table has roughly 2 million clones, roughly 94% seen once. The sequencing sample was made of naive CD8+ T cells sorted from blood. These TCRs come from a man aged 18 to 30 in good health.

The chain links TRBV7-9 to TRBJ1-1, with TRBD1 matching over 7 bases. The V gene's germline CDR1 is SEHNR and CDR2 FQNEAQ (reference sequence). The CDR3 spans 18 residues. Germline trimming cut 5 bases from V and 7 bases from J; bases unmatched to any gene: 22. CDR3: CASSHIAFESDRANEAFF. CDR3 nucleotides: TGTGCCAGCAGCCATATTGCATTTGAGAGTGACAGGGCTAATGAAGCTTTCTTT.

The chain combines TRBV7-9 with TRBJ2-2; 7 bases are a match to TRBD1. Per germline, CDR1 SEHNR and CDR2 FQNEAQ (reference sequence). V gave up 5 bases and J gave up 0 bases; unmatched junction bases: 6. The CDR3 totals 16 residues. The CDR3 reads CASSARQGSNTGELFF. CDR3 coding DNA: TGTGCCAGCAGCGCCCGACAGGGCTCGAACACCGGGGAGCTGTTTTTT.

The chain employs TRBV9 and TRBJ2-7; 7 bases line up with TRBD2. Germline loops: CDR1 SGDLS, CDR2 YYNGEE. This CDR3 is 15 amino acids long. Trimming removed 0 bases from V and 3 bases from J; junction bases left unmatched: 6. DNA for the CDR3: TGTGCCAGCAGCGTAGAACCTAGCGGATACTACGAGCAGTACTTC. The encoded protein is CASSVEPSGYYEQYF.

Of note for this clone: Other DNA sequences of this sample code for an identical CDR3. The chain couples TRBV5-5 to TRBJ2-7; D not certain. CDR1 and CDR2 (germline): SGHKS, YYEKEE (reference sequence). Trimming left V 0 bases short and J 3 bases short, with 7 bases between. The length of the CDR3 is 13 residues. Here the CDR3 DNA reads TGTGCCAGCAGCTTGGGAGGCCTCTACGAGCAGTACTTC. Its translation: CASSLGGLYEQYF.

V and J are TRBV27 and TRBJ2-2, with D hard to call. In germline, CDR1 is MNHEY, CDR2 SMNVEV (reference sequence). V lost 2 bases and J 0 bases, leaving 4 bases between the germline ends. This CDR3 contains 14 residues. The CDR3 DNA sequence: TGTGCCAGCAGTTTAGCATCGAACACCGGGGAGCTGTTTTTT. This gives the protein CASSLASNTGELFF.

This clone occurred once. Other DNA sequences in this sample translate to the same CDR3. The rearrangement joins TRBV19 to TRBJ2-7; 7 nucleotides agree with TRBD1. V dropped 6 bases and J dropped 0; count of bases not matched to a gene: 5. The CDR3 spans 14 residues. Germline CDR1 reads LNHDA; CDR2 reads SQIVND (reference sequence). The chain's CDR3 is CASSPGTDSYEQYF. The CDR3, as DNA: TGTGCCAGTAGCCCAGGGACAGACTCCTACGAGCAGTACTTC.

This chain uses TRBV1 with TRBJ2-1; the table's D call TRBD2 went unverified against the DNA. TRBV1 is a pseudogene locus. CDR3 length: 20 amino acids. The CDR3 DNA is TGCACCAGCAGCCAACTGGAGGGAGGGGGAAGAACGGGAGTGAAAAATGAGCAGTTCTTC. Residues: CTSSQLEGGGRTGVKNEQFF.

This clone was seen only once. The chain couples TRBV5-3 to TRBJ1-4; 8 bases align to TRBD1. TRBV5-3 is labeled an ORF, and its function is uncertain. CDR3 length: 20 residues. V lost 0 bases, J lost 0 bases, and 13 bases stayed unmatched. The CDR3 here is CARSLDKPQGATATNEKLFF. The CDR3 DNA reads TGTGCCAGAAGCTTGGACAAACCGCAGGGGGCCACCGCAACTAATGAAAAACTGTTTTTT.

CDR3 sequence: CASGPGPGQGSYEQYF. DNA of the CDR3: TGTGCCAGCGGGCCAGGACCGGGACAGGGTTCCTACGAGCAGTACTTC. The chain joins TRBV27 to TRBJ2-7; 9 bases line up with TRBD1. The V segment lost 8 bases and the J segment 1 base; nucleotides outside the gene matches: 12. Germline CDR1 MNHEY, CDR2 SMNVEV (reference sequence). CDR3 length equals 16 residues.

This CDR3 is CASSVGAQPNTEAFF. As DNA, the CDR3 is TGTGCCAGCAGCGTAGGAGCTCAGCCGAACACTGAAGCTTTCTTT. The chain recombines TRBV9 with TRBJ1-1; D gene ambiguous. Trimming removed 0 bases from V and 1 base from J, with 10 bases in between. Germline V gene data show CDR1 as SGDLS and CDR2 as YYNGEE. The length of the CDR3 is 15 residues.

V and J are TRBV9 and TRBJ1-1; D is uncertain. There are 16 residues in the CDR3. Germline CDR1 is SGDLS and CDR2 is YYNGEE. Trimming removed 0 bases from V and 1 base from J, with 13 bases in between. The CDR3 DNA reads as TGTGCCAGCAGCGTAGGTCGAGGTTTACAGAACACTGAAGCTTTCTTT. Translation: CASSVGRGLQNTEAFF.

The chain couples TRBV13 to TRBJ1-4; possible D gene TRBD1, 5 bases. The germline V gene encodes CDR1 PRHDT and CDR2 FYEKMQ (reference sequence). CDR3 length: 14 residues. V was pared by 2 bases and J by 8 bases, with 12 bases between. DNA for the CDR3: TGTGCCAGCAGCTTATCCGGGACCCAGGAAAAACTGTTTTTT. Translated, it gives CASSLSGTQEKLFF.

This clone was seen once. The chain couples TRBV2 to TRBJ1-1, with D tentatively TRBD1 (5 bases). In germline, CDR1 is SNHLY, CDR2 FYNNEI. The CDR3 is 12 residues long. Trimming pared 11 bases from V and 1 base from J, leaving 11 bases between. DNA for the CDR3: TGTGCCGGGGGACTGCCGAACACTGAAGCTTTCTTT. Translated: CAGGLPNTEAFF. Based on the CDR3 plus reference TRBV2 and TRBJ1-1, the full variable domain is EPEVTQTPSHQVTQMGQEVILRCVPISNHLYFYWYRQILGQKVEFLVSFYNNEISEKSEIFDDQFSVERPDGSNFTLKIRSTKLEDSAMYFCAGGLPNTEAFFGQGTRLTVV.

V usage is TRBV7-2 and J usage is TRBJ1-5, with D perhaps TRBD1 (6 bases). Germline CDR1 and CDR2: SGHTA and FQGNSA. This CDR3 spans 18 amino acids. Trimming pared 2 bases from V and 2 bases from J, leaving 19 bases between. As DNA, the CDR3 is TGTGCCAGCAGCTTAAGGGAGAAGGGGGTTAACGGCAATCAGCCCCAGCATTTT. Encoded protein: CASSLREKGVNGNQPQHF.

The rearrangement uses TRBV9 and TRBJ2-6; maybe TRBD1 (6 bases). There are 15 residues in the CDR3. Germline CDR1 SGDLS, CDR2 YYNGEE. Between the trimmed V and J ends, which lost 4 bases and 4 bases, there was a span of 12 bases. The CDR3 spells CASSSTGWGANVLTF. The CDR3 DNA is TGTGCCAGCAGCTCCACAGGGTGGGGGGCCAACGTCCTGACTTTC.

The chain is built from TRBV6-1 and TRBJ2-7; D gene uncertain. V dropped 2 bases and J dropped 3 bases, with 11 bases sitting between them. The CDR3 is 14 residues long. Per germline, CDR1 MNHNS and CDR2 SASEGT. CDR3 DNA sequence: TGTGCCAGCAGTGAATCTCGGTCTGACTACGAGCAGTACTTC. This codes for CASSESRSDYEQYF.

The CDR3 sequence is CASSPHPGQGNTGELFF. The CDR3 nucleotides read TGTGCCAGCAGTCCGCACCCGGGACAGGGGAACACCGGGGAGCTGTTTTTT. This chain uses TRBV27 with TRBJ2-2; 9 nucleotides line up with TRBD1. V trimming: 5 bases; J trimming: 1 base; junction bases outside the gene matches: 8. CDR3 length equals 17 residues. CDR1 and CDR2 from the germline V gene are MNHEY and SMNVEV (reference sequence).

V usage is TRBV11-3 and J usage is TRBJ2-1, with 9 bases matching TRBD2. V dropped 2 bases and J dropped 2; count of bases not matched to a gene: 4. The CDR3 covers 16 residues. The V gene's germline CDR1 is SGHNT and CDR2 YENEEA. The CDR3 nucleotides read TGTGCCAGCAGCTTAAGCCTAGCGGGACCCTACAATGAGCAGTTCTTC. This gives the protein CASSLSLAGPYNEQFF. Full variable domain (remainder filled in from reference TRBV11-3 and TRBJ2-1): EAGVVQSPRYKIIEKKQPVAFWCNPISGHNTLYWYLQNLGQGPELLIRYENEEAVDDSQLPKDRFSAERLKGVDSTLKIQPAELGDSAVYLCASSLSLAGPYNEQFFGPGTRLTVL.

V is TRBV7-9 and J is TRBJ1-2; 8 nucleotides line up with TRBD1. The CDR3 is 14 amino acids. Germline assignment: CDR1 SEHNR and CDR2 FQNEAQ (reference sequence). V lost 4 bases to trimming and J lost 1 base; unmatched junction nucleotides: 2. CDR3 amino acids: CASSSQGVNYGYTF. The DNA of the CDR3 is TGTGCCAGCAGCTCACAGGGGGTTAACTATGGCTACACCTTC.

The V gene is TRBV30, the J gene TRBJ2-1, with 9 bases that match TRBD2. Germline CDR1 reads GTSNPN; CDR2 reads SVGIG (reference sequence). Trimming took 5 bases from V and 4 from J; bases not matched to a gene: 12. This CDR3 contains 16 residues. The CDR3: CAWAQPASGMYNEQFF. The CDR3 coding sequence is TGTGCCTGGGCCCAACCGGCTAGCGGGATGTACAATGAGCAGTTCTTC.

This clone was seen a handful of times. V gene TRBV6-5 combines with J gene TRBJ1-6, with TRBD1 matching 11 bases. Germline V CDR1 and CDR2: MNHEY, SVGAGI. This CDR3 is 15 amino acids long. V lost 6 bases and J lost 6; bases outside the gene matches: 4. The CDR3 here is CASSSGTGGNSPLHF. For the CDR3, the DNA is TGTGCCAGCAGCTCCGGGACAGGGGGTAATTCACCCCTCCACTTT.

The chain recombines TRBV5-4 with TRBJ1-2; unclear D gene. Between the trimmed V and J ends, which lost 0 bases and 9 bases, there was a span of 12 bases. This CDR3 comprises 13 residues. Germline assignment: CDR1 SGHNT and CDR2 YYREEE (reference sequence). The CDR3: CASSLDSPISYTF. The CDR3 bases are TGTGCCAGCAGCTTGGACAGTCCCATCAGCTACACCTTC.

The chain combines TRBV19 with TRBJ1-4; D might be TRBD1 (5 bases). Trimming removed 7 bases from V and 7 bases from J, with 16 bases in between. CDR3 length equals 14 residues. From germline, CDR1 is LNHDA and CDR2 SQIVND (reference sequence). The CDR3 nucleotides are TGTGCCAGTAATGACAGTCCAGGCGGTGAAAAACTGTTTTTT. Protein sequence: CASNDSPGGEKLFF.